The TCR beta chain under discussion was sequenced for a study of blood T cell repertoires in COVID-19. Study-level information: Spain, Italy and the United States supplied samples that represented acute and convalescent COVID-19. T cells, B-cell-depleted T cells, or PBMCs supplied cDNA or gDNA.

In the authors' workflow: Counts of nucleated cells, estimated from reference gene primer amplification, were obtained. Sequenced by immunoSEQ multiplex PCR; TCRdb stores in-frame clones only, minus some. That table gives V, J and clone size, and the DNA gave D and trimming. Here the sample spans hundreds of thousands of clones, 70% to 85% being singletons. V dropped 2 bases and J dropped 0; count of bases not matched to a gene: 7. This CDR3 is built from 18 residues. CDR1 is SGHTA, CDR2 FQGNSA, per germline. The sequencing sample was made of peripheral blood. The J gene is TRBJ2-3, the V gene TRBV7-2, with 11 bases aligning to TRBD2. This clonotype originated in a woman older than 75 with acute or convalescent COVID-19. The CDR3 DNA reads as TGTGCCAGCAGCTTATCTAGCGGGGGGCTTACTAGCACAGATACGCAGTATTTT. Its translation: CASSLSSGGLTSTDTQYF.